This T cell receptor (beta chain) is from a study of control samples from healthy donors and cancer patients. This table comes from immunoSEQ multiplex PCR, and its TCRdb copy is limited to in-frame clones, with some not included. The data show about 69,000 clones, nearly 90% seen once. This CDR3 spans 13 amino acids. The V gene's germline CDR1 is GTSNPN and CDR2 SVGIG (reference sequence). Trimming stripped 3 bases from V and 4 bases from J, with 12 bases between. The chain joins TRBV30 to TRBJ1-2; D gene ambiguous. The sequence was obtained from a man in his fifties or sixties with lung cancer. The sequencing input was PBMCs. The CDR3 DNA sequence: TGTGCCTGGAGATGGACTGGACTCTATGGCTACACCTTC. Its protein product is CAWRWTGLYGYTF.